These 21 T cell receptor beta chains share one sample of origin, sequenced in a study of blood T cell repertoires in COVID-19. Measured with immunoSEQ multiplex PCR; TCRdb has only the in-frame clones, and not every one. The sample shows under 300,000 clones, roughly 81% of them seen only once. The sample taken for sequencing was peripheral blood. Receptors were obtained from a man in his forties or fifties with acute or convalescent COVID-19.

The chain is built from TRBV27 and TRBJ1-1; 7 bases are shared with TRBD1. There are 14 residues in the CDR3. Trimming at V came to 5 bases and at J to 5 bases, leaving 8 bases not matched to a gene. Germline CDR1 MNHEY, CDR2 SMNVEV (reference sequence). The CDR3 here is CASSTDRVVTEAFF. In nucleotides, the CDR3 is TGTGCCAGCAGTACCGACAGGGTCGTTACTGAAGCTTTCTTT.

This chain links TRBV6-5 with TRBJ2-1, with 7 positions matching TRBD1. V dropped 4 bases and J dropped 6; count of bases not matched to a gene: 3. Germline values: CDR1 MNHEY, CDR2 SVGAGI. The CDR3 contains 13 residues. The CDR3: CASSFPGGNEQFF. The CDR3, as DNA: TGTGCCAGCAGTTTCCCAGGGGGCAATGAGCAGTTCTTC.

The CDR3 DNA is TGCGCCAGCAGCTTGAACGGTAATCAGCCCCAGCATTTT. Encoded protein: CASSLNGNQPQHF. The chain combines TRBV5-1 with TRBJ1-5; D not certain. Germline CDR1 reads SGHRS; CDR2 reads YFSETQ. This CDR3 is 13 amino acids long. The V end was cut by 1 base, the J end by 4 bases, with 6 bases between.

This chain connects TRBV6-5 to TRBJ1-2; no definite D call. V gave up 6 bases and J gave up 4 bases, with 15 bases separating them. The CDR3 consists of 14 residues. Germline V gives CDR1 MNHEY, CDR2 SVGAGI. The CDR3 sequence is CASSLVGVGYGYTF. The CDR3 DNA sequence: TGTGCCAGCAGCCTTGTCGGGGTAGGCTATGGCTACACCTTC.

CDR3 in amino acids: CATSSRVTGTEAFF. DNA for the CDR3: TGTGCCACCAGCAGTCGTGTCACCGGCACTGAAGCTTTCTTT. V gene TRBV15 combines with J gene TRBJ1-1; D call uncertain. Deletions cut 3 bases from V and 4 bases from J, with 12 bases between. The germline V gene encodes CDR1 LNHNV and CDR2 YYDKDF (reference sequence). CDR3 length: 14 residues.

This clone has more than one count but fewer than ten. The chain couples TRBV6-5 to TRBJ1-1, with D possibly matching TRBD1 (5 bases). The CDR3 is made up of 13 amino acids. V gave up 6 bases and J gave up 3 bases, with 11 bases separating them. Germline CDR1 reads MNHEY; CDR2 reads SVGAGI. The CDR3, as DNA: TGTGCCAGCAGCCACAGGAGGGACACTGAAGCTTTCTTT. Encoded protein: CASSHRRDTEAFF.

Only a few counts were recorded for this clone. This chain links TRBV7-9 with TRBJ1-6, with 9 bases that match TRBD1. This CDR3 is built from 17 residues. Germline CDR1 SEHNR, CDR2 FQNEAQ (reference sequence). V trimming: 3 bases; J trimming: 7 bases; junction bases outside the gene matches: 10. This CDR3 reads CASSLGIGQGRNSPLHF. DNA of the CDR3: TGTGCCAGCAGCTTGGGAATAGGACAGGGGAGAAATTCACCCCTCCACTTT.

DNA of the CDR3: TGTGCCAGCAGCTTACGGCCGGGGTTGACCTACGAGCAGTACTTC. Translating gives CASSLRPGLTYEQYF. This chain links TRBV7-8 with TRBJ2-7; perhaps TRBD2 as D (5 bases). Germline lookup yields CDR1 SGHVS and CDR2 FQNEAQ. The CDR3 extends over 15 amino acids. V shed 2 bases and J shed 2 bases, with 13 bases lying between them.

This chain links TRBV6-4 with TRBJ2-3; 14 positions agree with TRBD2. The CDR3 spans 16 residues. J was trimmed by 4 bases and V by 5 bases; bases with no gene match: 5. Germline loops: CDR1 MRHNA, CDR2 SNTAGT. The CDR3 region is CASSTTGLAGADTQYF. The CDR3 nucleotides are TGTGCCAGCAGTACAACGGGACTAGCGGGAGCAGATACGCAGTATTTT.

V is TRBV20-1 and J is TRBJ2-7, with D unclear. This CDR3 contains 18 residues. Germline loops: CDR1 DFQATT, CDR2 SNEGSKA (reference sequence). Trimming removed 3 bases at V and 0 bases at J, with 24 bases between. DNA for the CDR3: TGCAGTGCTAGTATCCTCGCGACTCCCGAGAGAAGCTCCTACGAGCAGTACTTC. It codes for CSASILATPERSSYEQYF.

The chain recombines TRBV7-2 with TRBJ1-1; no clear D gene. V gave up 1 base and J gave up 3 bases, with 9 bases separating them. Germline CDR1 and CDR2: SGHTA and FQGNSA. CDR3 length: 14 amino acids. CDR3 protein: CASSLGSEYTEAFF. As DNA, the CDR3 is TGTGCCAGCAGCTTAGGATCGGAGTACACTGAAGCTTTCTTT.

In the case of this clone: Other DNA sequences within the sample encode an identical CDR3. The chain links TRBV9 to TRBJ2-7; 9 bases match TRBD2. The V gene end was trimmed by 0 bases and the J gene end by 4 bases; junction bases not matched to a gene: 2. Germline V gives CDR1 SGDLS, CDR2 YYNGEE. CDR3 length: 14 residues. The CDR3 bases are TGTGCCAGCAGCGTAGGCGGGGGGGCTTACGAGCAGTACTTC. Encoded protein: CASSVGGGAYEQYF.

The V call is TRBV5-1, the J call TRBJ1-3; weak D call: TRBD1 (6 bases). Deletions cut 2 bases from V and 4 bases from J, with 13 bases between. This CDR3 has 15 amino acids. Germline CDR1 SGHRS, CDR2 YFSETQ. The DNA of the CDR3 is TGCGCCAGCAGCTTTGATCGGACAGACGGAAACACCATATATTTT. Amino acids: CASSFDRTDGNTIYF. Based on the CDR3 plus reference TRBV5-1 and TRBJ1-3, the full variable domain is KAGVTQTPRYLIKTRGQQVTLSCSPISGHRSVSWYQQTPGQGLQFLFEYFSETQRNKGNFPGRFSGRQFSNSRSEMNVSTLELGDSALYLCASSFDRTDGNTIYFGEGSWLTVV.

This clone has a handful of counts. The chain carries TRBV19 and TRBJ1-4; tentatively, D is TRBD1 (6 bases). The germline V gene encodes CDR1 LNHDA and CDR2 SQIVND (reference sequence). Trimming shortened V by 9 bases and J by 6 bases, and 20 bases separated the two germline ends. The length of the CDR3 is 15 residues. CDR3 residues: CASCSPRGGDEKLFF. For the CDR3, the DNA is TGTGCCAGCTGCTCCCCAAGGGGGGGAGATGAAAAACTGTTTTTT.

J is TRBJ2-3 and V is TRBV28; 8 nucleotides agree with TRBD2. The trim removed 8 bases at V and 0 bases at J, leaving 10 bases unmatched. The CDR3 contains 16 residues. Germline V gives CDR1 MDHEN, CDR2 SYDVKM. The CDR3 here is CASPPNGRASTDTQYF. DNA of the CDR3: TGTGCCAGCCCCCCGAACGGGAGGGCCAGCACAGATACGCAGTATTTT.

V is TRBV2 and J is TRBJ1-5, with D unclear. The CDR3 runs to 14 residues. Trimming took off 4 bases at V and 5 bases at J, with 12 bases between the two ends. CDR1 SNHLY and CDR2 FYNNEI come from the germline V gene. The CDR3 loop is CASSASSSYQPQHF. The DNA of the CDR3 is TGTGCCAGCAGTGCTAGCTCCTCCTATCAGCCCCAGCATTTT.

The chain carries TRBV7-9 and TRBJ2-7; 7 nucleotides align to TRBD1. CDR3 size: 13 residues. Germline V gene lookup returns CDR1 SEHNR and CDR2 FQNEAQ (reference sequence). V shed 5 bases, J shed 7 bases, and the junction held 8 bases outside the gene matches. CDR3 nucleotides: TGTGCCAGCAGCCCGGGACAGTCCTTGGAGCAGTACTTC. This sequence encodes CASSPGQSLEQYF.

This rearrangement joins TRBV9 to TRBJ1-6; 8 nucleotides line up with TRBD1. Germline trimming cut 3 bases from V and 3 bases from J; bases unmatched to any gene: 8. The CDR3 loop spans 17 amino acids. Germline values: CDR1 SGDLS, CDR2 YYNGEE. The CDR3 sequence is CASSARDRSLYNSPLHF. CDR3 nucleotide sequence: TGTGCCAGCAGCGCCCGGGACAGGAGCCTCTATAATTCACCCCTCCACTTT.

The chain combines TRBV6-6 with TRBJ1-4; unclear D gene. Germline V CDR1 and CDR2: MNHNY, SVGAGI (reference sequence). This CDR3 comprises 12 residues. V dropped 6 bases and J dropped 4 bases, with 6 bases sitting between them. For the CDR3, the DNA is TGTGCCAGCAGCCCCCATAATGAAAAACTGTTTTTT. Its translation is CASSPHNEKLFF.

This rearrangement joins TRBV3-1 (or the pseudogene TRBV3-2) to TRBJ2-7; D perhaps matches TRBD1 (5 bases). The germline V and J ends were trimmed by 2 bases and 3 bases, with 11 bases remaining between them. Germline CDR1 reads LGHDT; CDR2 reads YNNKEL (reference sequence). The CDR3 length is 14 residues. The CDR3 DNA reads TGTGCCAGCAGCCAACAAGGGGTAAACTACGAGCAGTACTTC. It specifies CASSQQGVNYEQYF.

The rearrangement links TRBV27 to TRBJ2-1, with a tentative D call TRBD1 (5 bases). V lost 2 bases and J lost 7, with 9 bases in between. The CDR3 runs to 13 residues. Per the germline V gene, CDR1 is MNHEY and CDR2 is SMNVEV (reference sequence). CDR3 sequence: CASSLKGWNEQFF. The CDR3 coding sequence is TGTGCCAGCAGTTTAAAGGGGTGGAATGAGCAGTTCTTC.